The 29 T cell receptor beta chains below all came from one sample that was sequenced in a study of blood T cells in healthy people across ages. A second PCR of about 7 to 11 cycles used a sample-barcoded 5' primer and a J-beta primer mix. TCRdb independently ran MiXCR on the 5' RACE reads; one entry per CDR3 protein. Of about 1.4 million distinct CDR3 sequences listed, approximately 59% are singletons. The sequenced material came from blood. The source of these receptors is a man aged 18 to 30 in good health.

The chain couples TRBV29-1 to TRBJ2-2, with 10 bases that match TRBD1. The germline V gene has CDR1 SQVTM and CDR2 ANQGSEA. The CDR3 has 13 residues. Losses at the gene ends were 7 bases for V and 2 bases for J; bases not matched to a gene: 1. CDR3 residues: CSGQGANTGELFF. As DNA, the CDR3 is TGCAGCGGACAGGGGGCAAACACCGGGGAGCTGTTTTTT.

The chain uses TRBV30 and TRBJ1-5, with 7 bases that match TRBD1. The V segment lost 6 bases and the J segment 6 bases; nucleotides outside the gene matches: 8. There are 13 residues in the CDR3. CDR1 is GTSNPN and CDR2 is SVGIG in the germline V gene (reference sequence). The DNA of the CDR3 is TGTGCCTGCAGCGCAGGGGGAGGTCAGCCCCAGCATTTT. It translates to CACSAGGGQPQHF.

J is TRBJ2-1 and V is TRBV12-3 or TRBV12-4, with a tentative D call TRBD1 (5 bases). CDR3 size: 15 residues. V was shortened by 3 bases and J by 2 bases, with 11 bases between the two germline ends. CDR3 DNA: TGTGCCAGCAGTTTCCAGGGATTTCCCTACAATGAGCAGTTCTTC. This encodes CASSFQGFPYNEQFF.

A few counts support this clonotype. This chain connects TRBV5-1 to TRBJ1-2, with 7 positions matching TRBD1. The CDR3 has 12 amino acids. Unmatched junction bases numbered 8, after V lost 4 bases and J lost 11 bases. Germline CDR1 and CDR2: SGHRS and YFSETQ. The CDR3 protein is CASSVSGTEYTF. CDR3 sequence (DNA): TGCGCCAGCAGCGTATCCGGGACAGAGTACACCTTC.

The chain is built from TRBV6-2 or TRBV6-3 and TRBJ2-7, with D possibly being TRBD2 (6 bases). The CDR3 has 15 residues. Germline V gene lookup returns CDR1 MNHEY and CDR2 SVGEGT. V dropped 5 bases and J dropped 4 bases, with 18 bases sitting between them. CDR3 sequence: CASSPLSRDLYEQYF. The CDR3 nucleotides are TGTGCCAGCAGTCCCTTGAGCCGGGACTTGTACGAGCAGTACTTC.

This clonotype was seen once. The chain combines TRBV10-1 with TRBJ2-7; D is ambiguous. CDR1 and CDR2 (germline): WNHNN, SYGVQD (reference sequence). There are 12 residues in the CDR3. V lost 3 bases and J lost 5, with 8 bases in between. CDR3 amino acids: CASSDDGNEQYF. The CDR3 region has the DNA TGCGCCAGCAGTGATGACGGAAACGAGCAGTACTTC.

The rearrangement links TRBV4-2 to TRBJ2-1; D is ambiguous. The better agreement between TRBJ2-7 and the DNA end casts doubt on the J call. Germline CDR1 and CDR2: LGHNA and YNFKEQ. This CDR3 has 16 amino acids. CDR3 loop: CASSQDPGSPYNEQYF. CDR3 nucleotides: TGTGCCAGCAGCCAAGACCCCGGGTCCCCCTACAATGAGCAGTACTTC.

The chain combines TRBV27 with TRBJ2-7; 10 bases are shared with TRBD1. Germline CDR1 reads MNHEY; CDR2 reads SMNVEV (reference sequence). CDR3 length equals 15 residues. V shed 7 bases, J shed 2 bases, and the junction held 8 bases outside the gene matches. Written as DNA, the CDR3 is TGTGCCAGCACTCGCGGACAGGGGGACGCCTACGAGCAGTACTTC. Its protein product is CASTRGQGDAYEQYF.

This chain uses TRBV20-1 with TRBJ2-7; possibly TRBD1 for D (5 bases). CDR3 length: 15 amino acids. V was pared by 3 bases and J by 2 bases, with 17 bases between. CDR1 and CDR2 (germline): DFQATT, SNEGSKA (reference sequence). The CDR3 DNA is TGCAGTGCTAGCCCGACAGCCCTAAACACCTACGAGCAGTACTTC. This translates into CSASPTALNTYEQYF.

This CDR3 is CASATSLGTEAFF. CDR3 sequence (DNA): TGTGCCAGCGCAACCAGTCTGGGCACTGAAGCTTTCTTT. J is TRBJ1-1 and V is TRBV27; D is ambiguous. The ends were cut back, 8 bases at V and 4 bases at J, with 14 bases in the middle. The CDR3 is 13 amino acids. Germline values: CDR1 MNHEY, CDR2 SMNVEV (reference sequence).

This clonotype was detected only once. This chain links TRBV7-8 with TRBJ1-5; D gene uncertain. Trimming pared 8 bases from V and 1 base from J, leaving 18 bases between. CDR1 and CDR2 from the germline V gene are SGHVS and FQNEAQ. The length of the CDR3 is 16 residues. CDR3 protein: CASDAGIVRSNQPQHF. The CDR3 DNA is TGTGCCAGCGACGCGGGGATTGTGAGGAGCAATCAGCCCCAGCATTTT.

The CDR3 protein is CSVTGQGAREQYF. CDR3 coding DNA: TGCAGCGTGACGGGACAGGGGGCGCGGGAGCAGTACTTC. The chain has TRBV29-1 and TRBJ2-7; TRBD1 matches 12 bases. In germline, CDR1 is SQVTM, CDR2 ANQGSEA. The CDR3 has 13 amino acids. V lost 6 bases and J lost 7; bases outside the gene matches: 7.

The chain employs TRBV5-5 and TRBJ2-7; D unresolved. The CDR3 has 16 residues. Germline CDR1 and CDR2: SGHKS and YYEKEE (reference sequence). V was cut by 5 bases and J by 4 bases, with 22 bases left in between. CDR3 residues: CASRPDPRVGTYEQYF. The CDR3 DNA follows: TGTGCCAGCAGGCCTGACCCTCGGGTTGGCACTTACGAGCAGTACTTC. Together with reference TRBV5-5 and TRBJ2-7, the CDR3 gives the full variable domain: DAGVTQSPTHLIKTRGQQVTLRCSPISGHKSVSWYQQVLGQGPQFIFQYYEKEERGRGNFPDRFSARQFPNYSSELNVNALLLGDSALYLCASRPDPRVGTYEQYFGPGTRLTVT.

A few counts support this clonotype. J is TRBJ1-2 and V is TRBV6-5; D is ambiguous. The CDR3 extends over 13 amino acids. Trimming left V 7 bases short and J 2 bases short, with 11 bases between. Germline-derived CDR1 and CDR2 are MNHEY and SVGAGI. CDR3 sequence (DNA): TGTGCCAGCACCGTCGGCTCCAACTATGGCTACACCTTC. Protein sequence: CASTVGSNYGYTF.

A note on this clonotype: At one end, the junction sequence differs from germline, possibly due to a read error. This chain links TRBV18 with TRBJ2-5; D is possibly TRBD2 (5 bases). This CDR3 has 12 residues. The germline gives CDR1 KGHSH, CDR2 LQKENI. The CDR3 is CASAPSGETQYF. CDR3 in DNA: TGTGCCAGCGCACCATCGGGGGAGACCCAGTACTTC. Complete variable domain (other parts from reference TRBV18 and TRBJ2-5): NAGVMQNPRHLVRRRGQEARLRCSPMKGHSHVYWYRQLPEEGLKFMVYLQKENIIDESGMPKERFSAEFPKEGPSILRIQQVVRGDSAAYFCASAPSGETQYFGPGTRLLVL.

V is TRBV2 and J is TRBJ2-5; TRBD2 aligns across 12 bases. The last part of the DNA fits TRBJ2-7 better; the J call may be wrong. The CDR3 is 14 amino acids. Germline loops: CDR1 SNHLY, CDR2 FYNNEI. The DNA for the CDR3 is TGTGCCAGCAGTTGGACTAGCGGGGTAAACGAGCAGTACTTC. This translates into CASSWTSGVNEQYF.

The CDR3 nucleotides are TGCGCCAGCAGCTCCACATTGGCGGAGACCCAGTACTTC. It encodes CASSSTLAETQYF. The V gene is TRBV5-1, the J gene TRBJ2-5; D remains unclear. Trimming left V 3 bases short and J 5 bases short, with 11 bases between. CDR3 length: 13 amino acids. The germline CDR1 and CDR2 sequences are SGHRS and YFSETQ.

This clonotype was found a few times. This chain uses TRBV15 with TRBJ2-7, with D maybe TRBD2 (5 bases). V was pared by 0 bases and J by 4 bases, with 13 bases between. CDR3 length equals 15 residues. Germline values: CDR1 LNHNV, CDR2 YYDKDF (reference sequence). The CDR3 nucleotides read TGTGCCACCAGCAGAGATGTTAGCGCGAAGTACGAGCAGTACTTC. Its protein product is CATSRDVSAKYEQYF.

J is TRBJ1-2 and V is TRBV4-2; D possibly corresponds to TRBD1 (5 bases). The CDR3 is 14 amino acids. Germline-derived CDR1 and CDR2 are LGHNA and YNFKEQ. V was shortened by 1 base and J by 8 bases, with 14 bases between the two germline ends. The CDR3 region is CASSQGQRSWGYTF. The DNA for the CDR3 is TGTGCCAGCAGCCAAGGACAGCGCAGCTGGGGCTACACCTTC.

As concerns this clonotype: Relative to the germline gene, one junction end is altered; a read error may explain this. The CDR3 region is CASSLDYPLSGANVLTF. CDR3 DNA: TGTGCCAGCAGCTTAGATTATCCCCTCTCTGGGGCCAACGTTCTGACTTTC. The chain couples TRBV7-9 to TRBJ2-6, with D perhaps matching TRBD1 (5 bases). This CDR3 has 17 amino acids. The V gene's germline CDR1 is SEHNR and CDR2 FQNEAQ (reference sequence). The variable domain in full, completed from reference TRBV7-9 and TRBJ2-6, reads DTGVSQNPRHKITKRGQNVTFRCDPISEHNRLYWYRQTLGQGPEFLTYFQNEAQLEKSRLLSDRFSAERPKGSFSTLEIQRTEQGDSAMYLCASSLDYPLSGANVLTFGAGSRLTVL.

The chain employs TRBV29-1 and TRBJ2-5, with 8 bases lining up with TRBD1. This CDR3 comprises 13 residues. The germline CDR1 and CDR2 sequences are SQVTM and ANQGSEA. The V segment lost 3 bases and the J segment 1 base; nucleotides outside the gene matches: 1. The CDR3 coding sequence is TGCAGCGTTGAGCAGGGGGCCCAAGAGACCCAGTACTTC. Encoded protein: CSVEQGAQETQYF.

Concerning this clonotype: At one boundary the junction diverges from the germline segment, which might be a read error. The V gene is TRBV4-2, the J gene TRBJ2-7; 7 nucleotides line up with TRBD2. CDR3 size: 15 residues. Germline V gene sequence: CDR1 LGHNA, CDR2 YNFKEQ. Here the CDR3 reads CASSQGSSGQYGQYF. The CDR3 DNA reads TGTGCCAGCAGCCAAGGTTCTAGCGGACAATACGGGCAGTACTTC.

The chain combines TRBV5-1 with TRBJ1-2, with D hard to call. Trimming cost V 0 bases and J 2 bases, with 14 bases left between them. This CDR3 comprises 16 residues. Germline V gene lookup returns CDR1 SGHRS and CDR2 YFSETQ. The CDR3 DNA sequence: TGCGCCAGCAGCTTGGATCCGGGTGGCTCCAACTATGGCTACACCTTC. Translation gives CASSLDPGGSNYGYTF.

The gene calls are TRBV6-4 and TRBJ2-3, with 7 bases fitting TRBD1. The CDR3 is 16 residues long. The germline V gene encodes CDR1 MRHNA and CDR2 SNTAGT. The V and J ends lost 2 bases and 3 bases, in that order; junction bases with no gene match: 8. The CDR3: CASSDQVTGLTDTQYF. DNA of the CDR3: TGTGCCAGCAGTGACCAGGTGACAGGGTTGACAGATACGCAGTATTTT.

The CDR3 nucleotides are TGTGCCAGCAGCTCTATAGGGAGGGTCCCCTACAATGAGCAGTTCTTC. This codes for CASSSIGRVPYNEQFF. The gene calls are TRBV7-8 and TRBJ2-1; 7 bases match TRBD2. Per germline, CDR1 SGHVS and CDR2 FQNEAQ. The CDR3 length is 16 residues. V was pared by 4 bases and J by 2 bases, with 8 bases of the junction left unmatched. Full variable domain (rest looked up from reference TRBV7-8 and TRBJ2-1): GAGVSQSPRYKVAKRGQDVALRCDPISGHVSLFWYQQALGQGPEFLTYFQNEAQLDKSGLPSDRFFAERPEGSVSTLKIQRTQQEDSAVYLCASSSIGRVPYNEQFFGPGTRLTVL.

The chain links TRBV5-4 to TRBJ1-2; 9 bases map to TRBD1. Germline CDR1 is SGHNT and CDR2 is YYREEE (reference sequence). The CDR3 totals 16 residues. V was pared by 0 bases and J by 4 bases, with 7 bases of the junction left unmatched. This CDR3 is CASSLDPGQGVYGYTF. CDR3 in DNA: TGTGCCAGCAGCTTGGACCCGGGACAGGGCGTCTATGGCTACACCTTC.

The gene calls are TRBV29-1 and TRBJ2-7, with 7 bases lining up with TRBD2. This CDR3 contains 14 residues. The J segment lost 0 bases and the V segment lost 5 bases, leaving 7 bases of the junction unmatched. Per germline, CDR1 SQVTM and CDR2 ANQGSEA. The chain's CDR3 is CSVLNSGNSYEQYF. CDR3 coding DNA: TGCAGCGTTTTAAACAGCGGGAACTCCTACGAGCAGTACTTC.

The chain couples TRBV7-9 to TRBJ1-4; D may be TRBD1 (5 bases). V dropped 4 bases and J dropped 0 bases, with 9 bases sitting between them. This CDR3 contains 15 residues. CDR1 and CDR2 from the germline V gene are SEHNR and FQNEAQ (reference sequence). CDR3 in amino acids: CASSYQGATNEKLFF. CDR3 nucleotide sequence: TGTGCCAGCAGCTACCAGGGTGCAACTAATGAAAAACTGTTTTTT.

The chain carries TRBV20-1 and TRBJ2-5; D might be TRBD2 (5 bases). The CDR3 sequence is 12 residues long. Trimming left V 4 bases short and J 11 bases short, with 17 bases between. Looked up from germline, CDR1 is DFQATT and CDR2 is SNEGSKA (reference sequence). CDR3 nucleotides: TGCAGTGCTACAACCGAGGGCTATGAGCAGTACTTC. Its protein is CSATTEGYEQYF.